Shown below are 25 T cell receptor beta chains from a single sample sequenced in a study of T cell responses to AZD1222 COVID-19 vaccine. Sequencing used immunoSEQ multiplex PCR; TCRdb keeps in-frame clones, though not all of them. The sample includes over 140,000 clones, approximately 92% of them seen just once. This material consisted of peripheral blood, taken on day 0 of AZD1222 vaccination. The receptors derive from an adult in good health.

This rearrangement joins TRBV7-9 to TRBJ1-4, with TRBD1 matching over 7 bases. The CDR3 runs 14 residues. Germline V gene sequence: CDR1 SEHNR, CDR2 FQNEAQ (reference sequence). V gave up 8 bases and J gave up 6 bases; unmatched junction bases: 9. The CDR3 region has the DNA TGTGCCAGCGGTAAAGGGACAGTTGATGAAAAACTGTTTTTT. As protein: CASGKGTVDEKLFF.

This clone appeared a few times. The chain is built from TRBV27 and TRBJ2-5, with TRBD2 matching 15 bases. This CDR3 contains 15 residues. With 5 bases clipped from V and 6 bases from J, the junction kept 4 bases outside the gene matches. The V gene's germline CDR1 is MNHEY and CDR2 SMNVEV (reference sequence). CDR3 residues: CASSPGLAGGKTQYF. The CDR3 coding sequence is TGTGCCAGCAGTCCGGGACTAGCGGGGGGAAAGACCCAGTACTTC.

The genes are TRBV6-4 and TRBJ1-2, with 7 bases identical to TRBD1. Germline CDR1 reads MRHNA; CDR2 reads SNTAGT. V was clipped by 0 bases and J by 2 bases; unmatched bases: 3. CDR3 size: 15 residues. CDR3: CASSDSTGRNYGYTF. The CDR3, as DNA: TGTGCCAGCAGTGACTCGACAGGGAGAAACTATGGCTACACCTTC.

The rearrangement joins TRBV19 to TRBJ2-7; tentatively, D is TRBD1 (6 bases). The CDR3 totals 14 residues. Between the trimmed V and J ends, which lost 2 bases and 5 bases, there was a span of 13 bases. Germline V gene sequence: CDR1 LNHDA, CDR2 SQIVND (reference sequence). The CDR3 DNA follows: TGTGCCAGTAGTATATCAGGGGACGGCGACGAGCAGTACTTC. As protein: CASSISGDGDEQYF.

The rearrangement joins TRBV11-2 to TRBJ2-2; tentative D call: TRBD1 (5 bases). The CDR3 totals 17 residues. From germline, CDR1 is SGHAT and CDR2 FQNNGV. V gave up 1 base and J gave up 2 bases, with 14 bases separating them. CDR3 amino acids: CASSLGQSVQNTGELFF. Written as DNA, the CDR3 is TGTGCCAGCAGCTTAGGACAGTCCGTCCAAAACACCGGGGAGCTGTTTTTT.

The rearrangement joins TRBV5-1 to TRBJ2-1; weak D call: TRBD1 (5 bases). CDR1 is SGHRS and CDR2 is YFSETQ in the germline V gene. With 0 bases removed from V and 0 bases from J, the gap between germline ends came to 7 bases. This CDR3 is 15 amino acids long. The CDR3 is CASSLGQSSYNEQFF. The CDR3 DNA sequence: TGCGCCAGCAGCTTGGGACAGAGCTCCTACAATGAGCAGTTCTTC.

CDR3 sequence (DNA): TGTGCCAGTAGTATCAGCCAGGGGTCCTACGAGCAGTACTTC. It yields the protein CASSISQGSYEQYF. This rearrangement joins TRBV19 to TRBJ2-7; D is possibly TRBD1 (6 bases). Germline-derived CDR1 and CDR2 are LNHDA and SQIVND (reference sequence). Trimming took off 3 bases at V and 1 base at J, with 10 bases between the two ends. This CDR3 comprises 14 residues.

This rearrangement joins TRBV2 to TRBJ1-3; 8 bases match TRBD1. This CDR3 has 15 amino acids. Germline loops: CDR1 SNHLY, CDR2 FYNNEI. Trimming took 6 bases from V and 3 from J; bases not matched to a gene: 7. Written as DNA, the CDR3 is TGTGCCAGCAGAGTCTCCGGGACAGGTGGAAACACCATATATTTT. This encodes CASRVSGTGGNTIYF. Full variable domain (remainder filled in from reference TRBV2 and TRBJ1-3): EPEVTQTPSHQVTQMGQEVILRCVPISNHLYFYWYRQILGQKVEFLVSFYNNEISEKSEIFDDQFSVERPDGSNFTLKIRSTKLEDSAMYFCASRVSGTGGNTIYFGEGSWLTVV.

This clone was counted a single time. V gene TRBV28 combines with J gene TRBJ1-1; 7 nucleotides align to TRBD1. Germline-derived CDR1 and CDR2 are MDHEN and SYDVKM. The CDR3 has 15 amino acids. Trimming took 1 base from V and 1 from J; bases not matched to a gene: 3. CDR3 coding DNA: TGTGCCAGCAGTTTATATAGGACAGGGAACACTGAAGCTTTCTTT. Its translation: CASSLYRTGNTEAFF.

The V call is TRBV11-3, the J call TRBJ2-2, with a possible D match to TRBD2 (6 bases). The germline CDR1 and CDR2 sequences are SGHNT and YENEEA. The CDR3 consists of 19 residues. Trimming took off 3 bases at V and 4 bases at J, with 24 bases between the two ends. The CDR3 DNA is TGTGCCAGCAGCTTGAGCGGCTGGGGCCGACTAGAAGGCACCGGGGAGCTGTTTTTT. This encodes CASSLSGWGRLEGTGELFF.

The chain carries TRBV19 and TRBJ1-5; 9 nucleotides align to TRBD1. The CDR3 loop spans 14 amino acids. Germline CDR1 is LNHDA and CDR2 is SQIVND (reference sequence). Trimming removed 10 bases from V and 7 bases from J; junction bases left unmatched: 11. The CDR3 DNA reads as TGTGCCACCCGGACAGGGGCTCCGCCCCAGCCCCAGCATTTT. Residues: CATRTGAPPQPQHF.

V usage is TRBV11-1 and J usage is TRBJ1-1; a weak D match, TRBD1 (6 bases). V was cut by 3 bases and J by 5 bases, with 10 bases left in between. Germline V gene sequence: CDR1 SGHAT, CDR2 FQDESV (reference sequence). The CDR3 runs 13 residues. The CDR3 is CASSLEGGTEAFF. The DNA of the CDR3 is TGTGCCAGCAGCTTGGAAGGGGGAACTGAAGCTTTCTTT.

The chain recombines TRBV2 with TRBJ1-4; D perhaps matches TRBD1 (6 bases). The CDR3 runs to 14 residues. V lost 5 bases and J 2 bases, leaving 9 bases between the germline ends. Germline lookup yields CDR1 SNHLY and CDR2 FYNNEI. CDR3: CASSPTGTNEKLFF. For the CDR3, the DNA is TGTGCCAGCAGTCCGACAGGCACTAATGAAAAACTGTTTTTT.

This chain links TRBV4-1 with TRBJ1-2; 7 bases fit TRBD1. Germline lookup yields CDR1 MGHRA and CDR2 YSYEKL. Unmatched junction bases numbered 5, after V lost 4 bases and J lost 3 bases. This CDR3 region has 14 residues. CDR3 sequence: CASSPGTVDYGYTF. CDR3 nucleotides: TGCGCCAGCAGCCCCGGGACAGTGGACTATGGCTACACCTTC.

The chain links TRBV6-5 to TRBJ1-1, with a weak D call TRBD1 (6 bases). CDR1 is MNHEY, CDR2 SVGAGI, per germline. The CDR3 loop spans 15 amino acids. Trimming took 7 bases from V and 3 from J, leaving 18 bases between them. CDR3 protein: CASNGQPPRDTEAFF. The CDR3 nucleotides read TGTGCCAGCAATGGACAGCCACCAAGGGACACTGAAGCTTTCTTT.

In DNA, the CDR3 is TGTGCCAGCAGCCTACTGCAGGGAGCCCAAGGGGGCTACACCTTC. This codes for CASSLLQGAQGGYTF. The chain uses TRBV7-9 and TRBJ1-2, with a tentative D call TRBD1 (5 bases). This CDR3 is built from 15 residues. V lost 5 bases to trimming and J lost 8 bases, with 21 bases between them. Germline loops: CDR1 SEHNR, CDR2 FQNEAQ (reference sequence).

The rearrangement uses TRBV7-8 and TRBJ1-1; the D is unclear. CDR3 length: 14 residues. Germline CDR1 is SGHVS and CDR2 is FQNEAQ. V was trimmed by 5 bases and J by 2 bases, leaving 12 bases between them. The CDR3 reads CASSPERINTEAFF. Here the CDR3 DNA reads TGTGCCAGCAGCCCTGAACGGATTAACACTGAAGCTTTCTTT.

A single count supports this clone. Here the CDR3 reads CASSQYGQGRTDTQYF. The CDR3 coding sequence is TGTGCCAGCAGCCAATATGGACAGGGGCGAACAGATACGCAGTATTTT. The chain links TRBV5-4 to TRBJ2-3; TRBD1 aligns across 9 bases. Germline CDR1 SGHNT, CDR2 YYREEE (reference sequence). V gave up 4 bases and J gave up 3 bases; unmatched junction bases: 9. The CDR3 contains 16 residues.

The chain's CDR3 is CASSDHSGSGTDTQYF. The CDR3 DNA reads TGTGCCAGCAGCGATCATAGCGGGAGTGGGACAGATACGCAGTATTTT. The chain links TRBV7-6 to TRBJ2-3; 9 bases line up with TRBD2. The junction had 9 bases not matched to a gene; V was cut back by 5 bases and J by 3 bases. Germline loops: CDR1 SGHVS, CDR2 FNYEAQ. The CDR3 totals 16 residues.

The gene calls are TRBV7-9 and TRBJ2-1; 10 bases are shared with TRBD2. V gave up 1 base and J gave up 0 bases; unmatched junction bases: 6. The germline CDR1 and CDR2 sequences are SEHNR and FQNEAQ (reference sequence). This CDR3 has 18 residues. The CDR3 loop is CASSLGGASGSSYNEQFF. The CDR3 nucleotides are TGTGCCAGCAGCTTAGGGGGCGCTAGCGGGAGCTCCTACAATGAGCAGTTCTTC.

This clone was recorded only once. The V gene is TRBV3-1 (or the pseudogene TRBV3-2), the J gene TRBJ1-5, with no clear D. The CDR3 spans 12 residues. Trimming removed 0 bases from V and 3 bases from J, with 0 bases in between. The germline V gene has CDR1 LGHDT and CDR2 YNNKEL (reference sequence). CDR3 residues: CASSQDNQPQHF. CDR3 nucleotides: TGTGCCAGCAGCCAAGACAATCAGCCCCAGCATTTT.

V and J are TRBV29-1 and TRBJ1-2, with TRBD1 matching 7 bases. After removal of 4 bases from V and 2 bases from J, the junction contained 10 bases not matched to a gene. Per germline, CDR1 SQVTM and CDR2 ANQGSEA. The CDR3 is 15 amino acids. The CDR3 here is CSVGLSTGENYGYTF. In nucleotides, the CDR3 is TGCAGCGTTGGTCTTAGTACAGGGGAGAACTATGGCTACACCTTC. Complete variable domain (other parts from reference TRBV29-1 and TRBJ1-2): SAVISQKPSRDICQRGTSLTIQCQVDSQVTMMFWYRQQPGQSLTLIATANQGSEATYESGFVIDKFPISRPNLTFSTLTVSNMSPEDSSIYLCSVGLSTGENYGYTFGSGTRLTVV.

The genes are TRBV9 and TRBJ1-1; weak D call: TRBD1 (5 bases). Germline V lookup: CDR1 SGDLS, CDR2 YYNGEE. CDR3 size: 13 residues. V was pared by 4 bases and J by 7 bases, with 14 bases between. CDR3 DNA: TGTGCCAGCAGCCCCGGGACGGGTAGTGAAGCTTTCTTT. As protein: CASSPGTGSEAFF.

CDR3 residues: CASSSLAATLSTDTQYF. DNA for the CDR3: TGTGCCAGCAGCTCTCTAGCGGCCACGCTAAGCACAGATACGCAGTATTTT. This chain connects TRBV7-2 to TRBJ2-3; 7 nucleotides align to TRBD2. CDR1 SGHTA and CDR2 FQGNSA come from the germline V gene. The ends lost 4 bases at V and 0 bases at J; junction bases unmatched: 10. The CDR3 contains 17 residues.

V and J are TRBV6-4 and TRBJ2-1; TRBD1 agrees at 11 bases. The V segment lost 6 bases and the J segment 9 bases; nucleotides outside the gene matches: 7. CDR1 is MRHNA, CDR2 SNTAGT, per germline. CDR3 size: 14 residues. DNA of the CDR3: TGTGCCAGCAGCGGACAGGGGGCTGTGACTGAGCAGTTCTTC. Its translation is CASSGQGAVTEQFF.